The 3 T cell receptor beta chains below were found in one sample sequenced in a study of blood T cell repertoires in COVID-19. Method: immunoSEQ multiplex PCR; TCRdb's copy keeps in-frame clones and lacks some. The repertoire holds some 200,000 clones, with 80% to 90% as singletons. Sequencing was carried out using peripheral blood. The receptors derive from a man aged 80 or over with acute or convalescent COVID-19.

This clone was counted once. This chain uses TRBV5-1 with TRBJ2-5, with 9 bases lining up with TRBD1. V was clipped by 3 bases and J by 2 bases; unmatched bases: 5. The germline V gene has CDR1 SGHRS and CDR2 YFSETQ. The CDR3 sequence is 15 residues long. CDR3 in DNA: TGCGCCAGCAGCTGGGACAGGGCCCGTCAAGAGACCCAGTACTTC. Protein: CASSWDRARQETQYF.

J is TRBJ1-6 and V is TRBV30; 8 bases are shared with TRBD1. Germline CDR1 reads GTSNPN; CDR2 reads SVGIG (reference sequence). The CDR3 runs 13 residues. The junction had 6 bases not matched to a gene; V was cut back by 4 bases and J by 10 bases. The CDR3 coding sequence is TGTGCCTGGAAGAGACAGGGGAGATCACCCCTCCACTTT. It is translated as CAWKRQGRSPLHF.

This clone was recorded once. The gene calls are TRBV11-3 and TRBJ2-1; TRBD2 matches 7 bases. J was trimmed by 0 bases and V by 5 bases; bases with no gene match: 7. CDR1 and CDR2 from the germline V gene are SGHNT and YENEEA. The CDR3 extends over 16 amino acids. CDR3 DNA sequence: TGTGCCAGCAGCGTGATGGGGGGGGTCTCCTACAATGAGCAGTTCTTC. Its protein is CASSVMGGVSYNEQFF.